The sequence of this T cell receptor (beta chain) was determined in a study of blood T cell repertoires in COVID-19. Study overall: PBMCs, B-cell-depleted T cells, or T cells were the source of the cDNA or gDNA that made up the material.

The germline V gene encodes CDR1 MNHEY and CDR2 SVGAGI. Trimming shortened V by 2 bases and J by 0 bases, and 6 bases separated the two germline ends. This CDR3 is built from 14 residues. This clone has just a few counts. Other DNA sequences in this sample translate to the same CDR3. How the authors handled the data: Reference gene primer amplification gave estimated nucleated cell counts. Sequencing used immunoSEQ multiplex PCR; TCRdb keeps in-frame clones, though not all of them. V, J and clone size are taken as reported in that table, and D and trimming were inferred from the DNA itself. The sample contains a few hundred thousand clones, about 73% of which appear only once.

The TCR sequence derives from an elderly woman with acute or convalescent COVID-19. Sample: peripheral blood. This chain joins TRBV6-5 and TRBJ2-3, with D hard to call. The CDR3: CASSYRVSTDTQYF. CDR3 nucleotide sequence: TGTGCCAGCAGTTACCGAGTGAGCACAGATACGCAGTATTTT.